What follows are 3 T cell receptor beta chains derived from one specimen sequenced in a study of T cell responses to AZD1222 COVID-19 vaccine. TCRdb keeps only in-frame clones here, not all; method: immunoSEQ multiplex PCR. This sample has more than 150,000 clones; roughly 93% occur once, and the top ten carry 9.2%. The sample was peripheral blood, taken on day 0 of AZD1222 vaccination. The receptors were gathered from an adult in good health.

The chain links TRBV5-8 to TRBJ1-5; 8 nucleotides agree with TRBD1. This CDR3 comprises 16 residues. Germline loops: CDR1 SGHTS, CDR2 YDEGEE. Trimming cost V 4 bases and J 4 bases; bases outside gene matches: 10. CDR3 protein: CASSIPGGRGNQPQHF. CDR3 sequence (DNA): TGTGCCAGCAGCATCCCAGGGGGCAGGGGAAATCAGCCCCAGCATTTT.

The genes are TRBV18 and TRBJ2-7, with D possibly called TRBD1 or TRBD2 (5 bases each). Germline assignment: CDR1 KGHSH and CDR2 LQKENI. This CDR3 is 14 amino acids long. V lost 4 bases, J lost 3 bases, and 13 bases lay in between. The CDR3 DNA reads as TGTGCCAGCTCACGGGGACCCTCCAACTACGAGCAGTACTTC. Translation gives CASSRGPSNYEQYF.

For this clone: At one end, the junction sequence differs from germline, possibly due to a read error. The chain's CDR3 is CASSLGGTGIDTQYF. CDR3 nucleotides: TGTGCTAGCAGCTTAGGGGGGACCGGGATCGATACGCAGTATTTT. The V gene is TRBV7-7, the J gene TRBJ2-3; D is possibly TRBD1 or TRBD2 (6 bases each). The germline gives CDR1 SSHAT, CDR2 FNYEAQ (reference sequence). The CDR3 runs 15 residues.